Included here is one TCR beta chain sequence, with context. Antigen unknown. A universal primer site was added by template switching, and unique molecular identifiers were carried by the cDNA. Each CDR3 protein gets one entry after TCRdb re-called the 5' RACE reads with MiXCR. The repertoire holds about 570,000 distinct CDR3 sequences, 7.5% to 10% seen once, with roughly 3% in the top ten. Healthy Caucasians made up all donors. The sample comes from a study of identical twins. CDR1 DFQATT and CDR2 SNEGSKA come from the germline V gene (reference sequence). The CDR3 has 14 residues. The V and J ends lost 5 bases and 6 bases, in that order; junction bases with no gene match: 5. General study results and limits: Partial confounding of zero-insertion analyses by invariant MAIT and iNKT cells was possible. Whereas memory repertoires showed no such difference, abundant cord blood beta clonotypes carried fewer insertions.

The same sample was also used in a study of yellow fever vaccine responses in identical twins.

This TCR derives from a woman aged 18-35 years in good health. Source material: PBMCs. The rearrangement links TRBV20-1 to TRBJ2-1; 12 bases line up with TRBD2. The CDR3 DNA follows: TGCAGTGCTCTCGGGACTAGCGGGTCCAATGAGCAGTTCTTC. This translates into CSALGTSGSNEQFF.